A single sample gave rise to the 7 T cell receptor beta chains below, sequenced in a study of immune evolution from preneoplasia to lung adenocarcinoma. Measured with immunoSEQ multiplex PCR; TCRdb has only the in-frame clones, and not every one. Counted here are some 7,000 clones, approximately 85% occurring once; the ten biggest clones make up approximately 5%. The sample taken for sequencing was FFPE invasive lung adenocarcinoma tissue. The receptors stem from a person between 50 and 69 years old with lung adenocarcinoma.

The V and J genes are TRBV7-9 and TRBJ2-1; TRBD1 or TRBD2 may be the D gene (5 bases each). This CDR3 has 14 amino acids. The germline V gene has CDR1 SEHNR and CDR2 FQNEAQ (reference sequence). Trimming left V 5 bases short and J 4 bases short, with 12 bases between. For the CDR3, the DNA is TGTGCCAGCAGCGGGGACGGTTGGTACAATGAGCAGTTCTTC. Its protein is CASSGDGWYNEQFF.

The chain links TRBV4-2 to TRBJ1-5, with TRBD1 as a possible D gene (5 bases). Germline CDR1 is LGHNA and CDR2 is YNFKEQ. This CDR3 is built from 16 residues. Trimming removed 0 bases from V and 6 bases from J, with 15 bases in between. The CDR3 coding sequence is TGTGCCAGCAGCCAAGATTACAAACAGGCCGGTCAGCCCCAGCATTTT. Protein product: CASSQDYKQAGQPQHF.

CDR3 loop: CASSLAHTQGARTGELFF. CDR3 DNA: TGCGCCAGCAGCTTGGCCCACACACAGGGGGCGAGGACCGGGGAGCTGTTTTTT. V gene TRBV5-1 combines with J gene TRBJ2-2, with 9 bases that match TRBD1. Germline loops: CDR1 SGHRS, CDR2 YFSETQ. This CDR3 contains 18 residues. V was clipped by 0 bases and J by 5 bases; unmatched bases: 11.

V gene TRBV28 combines with J gene TRBJ1-5; D remains ambiguous. With 7 bases removed from V and 5 bases from J, the gap between germline ends came to 12 bases. The CDR3 is 13 amino acids. The V gene's germline CDR1 is MDHEN and CDR2 SYDVKM. CDR3 nucleotide sequence: TGTGCCAGCACCCGACGTGCACATCAGCCCCAGCATTTT. Its translation: CASTRRAHQPQHF.

This chain connects TRBV11-2 to TRBJ1-4; D is undetermined. Germline V CDR1 and CDR2: SGHAT, FQNNGV. This CDR3 is 15 amino acids long. Trimming pared 0 bases from V and 3 bases from J, leaving 8 bases between. This CDR3 reads CASSLDMGSNEKLFF. DNA for the CDR3: TGTGCCAGCAGCTTAGATATGGGTTCTAATGAAAAACTGTTTTTT.

V usage is TRBV13 and J usage is TRBJ1-6; unclear D gene. The length of the CDR3 is 13 residues. V was trimmed by 3 bases and J by 3 bases, leaving 3 bases between them. Germline V gene data show CDR1 as PRHDT and CDR2 as FYEKMQ (reference sequence). Here the CDR3 reads CASSFNYNSPLHF. The CDR3 nucleotides are TGTGCCAGCAGCTTCAACTATAATTCACCCCTCCACTTT.

The chain carries TRBV4-1 and TRBJ1-2; D may be TRBD1 (5 bases). Trimming took off 0 bases at V and 4 bases at J, with 15 bases between the two ends. This CDR3 contains 16 residues. CDR1 is MGHRA, CDR2 YSYEKL, per germline. The CDR3 DNA sequence: TGCGCCAGCAGCCAAGAGGGGCCGTTTTCCCTCTATGGCTACACCTTC. It translates to CASSQEGPFSLYGYTF.